This T cell receptor (beta chain) derives from a study of beta chain features in type 1 diabetes. The ends were cut back, 10 bases at V and 2 bases at J, with 14 bases in the middle. CDR3 length: 13 residues. The V gene's germline CDR1 is LNHDA and CDR2 SQIVND (reference sequence). TCRB transcripts that were expressed got sequenced, as all of the isolated RNA had been reverse transcribed. For naive, central memory and regulatory T cell samples, reads averaged about 3.7 million. Data came from immunoSEQ multiplex PCR; TCRdb stores just in-frame clones and leaves some out. Seen here are about 160,000 clones, approximately 8.1% observed once, and the top ten hold roughly 0.97%. Notes on this clone: Its specificity is not known.

Points from the study as a whole: Shorter TCRB CDR3s, moderately but significantly so, were found in Type 1 diabetes patients in all four CD4+ subsets.

This TCR derives from a woman in her thirties or forties with type 1 diabetes. The sequenced sample consisted of central memory CD4+ T cells from blood. The rearrangement uses TRBV19 and TRBJ1-1; a weak D match, TRBD1 (5 bases). The CDR3 sequence: CATGRGLNTEAFF. DNA of the CDR3: TGTGCCACCGGACGGGGACTCAACACTGAAGCTTTCTTT.